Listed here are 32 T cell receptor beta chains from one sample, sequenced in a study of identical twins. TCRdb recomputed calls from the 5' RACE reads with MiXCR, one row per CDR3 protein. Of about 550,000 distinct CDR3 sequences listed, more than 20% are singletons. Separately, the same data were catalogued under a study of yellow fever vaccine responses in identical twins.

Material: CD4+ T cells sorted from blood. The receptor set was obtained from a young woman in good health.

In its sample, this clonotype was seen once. CDR3 loop: CASSPGGAGEGDTQYF. CDR3 DNA sequence: TGTGCCAGCTCACCAGGTGGAGCGGGAGAGGGAGATACGCAGTATTTT. The chain recombines TRBV18 with TRBJ2-3; TRBD2 matches 8 bases. The junction had 9 bases not matched to a gene; V was cut back by 2 bases and J by 5 bases. CDR1 KGHSH and CDR2 LQKENI come from the germline V gene. CDR3 length: 16 residues.

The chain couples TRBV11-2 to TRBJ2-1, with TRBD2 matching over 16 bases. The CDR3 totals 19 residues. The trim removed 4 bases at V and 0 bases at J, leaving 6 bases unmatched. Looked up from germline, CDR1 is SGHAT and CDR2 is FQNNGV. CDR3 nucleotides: TGTGCCAGCAGCTCCGGGACTAGCGGGAGGGAGAGCTCCTACAATGAGCAGTTCTTC. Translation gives CASSSGTSGRESSYNEQFF.

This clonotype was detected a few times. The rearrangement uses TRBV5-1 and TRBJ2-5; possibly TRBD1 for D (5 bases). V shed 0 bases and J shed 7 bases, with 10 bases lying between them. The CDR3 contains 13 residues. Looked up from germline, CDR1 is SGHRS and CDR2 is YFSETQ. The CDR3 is CASSLGDQGTQYF. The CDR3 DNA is TGCGCCAGCAGCTTGGGGGATCAGGGGACCCAGTACTTC. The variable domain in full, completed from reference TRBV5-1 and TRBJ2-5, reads KAGVTQTPRYLIKTRGQQVTLSCSPISGHRSVSWYQQTPGQGLQFLFEYFSETQRNKGNFPGRFSGRQFSNSRSEMNVSTLELGDSALYLCASSLGDQGTQYFGPGTRLLVL.

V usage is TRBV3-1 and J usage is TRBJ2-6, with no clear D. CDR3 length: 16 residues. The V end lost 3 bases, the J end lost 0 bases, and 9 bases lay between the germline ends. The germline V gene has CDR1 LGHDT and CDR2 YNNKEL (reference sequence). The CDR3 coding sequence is TGTGCCAGCAGCCAGAGTCATAGCTCTGGGGCCAACGTCCTGACTTTC. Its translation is CASSQSHSSGANVLTF.

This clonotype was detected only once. CDR3 sequence (DNA): TGTGCCAGCAGCTCCCCTGAGGAGACCCAGTACTTC. As protein: CASSSPEETQYF. This chain uses TRBV5-5 with TRBJ2-5; D gene unclear. The CDR3 is 12 amino acids. From germline, CDR1 is SGHKS and CDR2 YYEKEE (reference sequence). V gave up 3 bases and J gave up 5 bases, with 8 bases separating them. Combining the CDR3 with reference TRBV5-5 and TRBJ2-5 gives the whole variable domain DAGVTQSPTHLIKTRGQQVTLRCSPISGHKSVSWYQQVLGQGPQFIFQYYEKEERGRGNFPDRFSARQFPNYSSELNVNALLLGDSALYLCASSSPEETQYFGPGTRLLVL.

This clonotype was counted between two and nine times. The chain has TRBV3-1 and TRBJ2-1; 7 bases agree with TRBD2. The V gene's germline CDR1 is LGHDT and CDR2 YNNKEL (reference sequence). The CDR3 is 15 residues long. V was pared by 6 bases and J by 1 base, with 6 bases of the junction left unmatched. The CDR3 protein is CASSSGLESYNEQFF. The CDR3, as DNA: TGTGCCAGCAGTAGTGGACTAGAATCCTACAATGAGCAGTTCTTC.

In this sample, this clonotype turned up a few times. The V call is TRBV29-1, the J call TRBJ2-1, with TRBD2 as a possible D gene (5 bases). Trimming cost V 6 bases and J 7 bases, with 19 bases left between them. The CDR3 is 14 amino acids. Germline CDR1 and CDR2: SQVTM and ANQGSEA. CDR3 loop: CSVHAGLHNNEQFF. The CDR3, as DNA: TGCAGCGTACACGCGGGCCTCCATAATAATGAGCAGTTCTTC.

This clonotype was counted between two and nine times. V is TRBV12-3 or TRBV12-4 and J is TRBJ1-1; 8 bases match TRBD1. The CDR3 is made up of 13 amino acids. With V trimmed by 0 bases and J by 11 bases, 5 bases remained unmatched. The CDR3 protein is CASSLAIRQGAFF. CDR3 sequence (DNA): TGTGCCAGCAGTTTAGCTATTCGACAGGGGGCTTTCTTT.

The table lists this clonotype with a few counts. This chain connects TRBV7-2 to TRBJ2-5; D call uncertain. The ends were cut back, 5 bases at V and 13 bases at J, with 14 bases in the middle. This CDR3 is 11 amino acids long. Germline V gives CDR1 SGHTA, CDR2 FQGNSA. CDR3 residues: CASSSRHPAYF. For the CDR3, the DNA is TGTGCCAGCAGCAGTAGACACCCCGCGTACTTC. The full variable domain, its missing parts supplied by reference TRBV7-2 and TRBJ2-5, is GAGVSQSPSNKVTEKGKDVELRCDPISGHTALYWYRQSLGQGLEFLIYFQGNSAPDKSGLPSDRFSAERTGGSVSTLTIQRTQQEDSAVYLCASSSRHPAYFGPGTRLLVL.

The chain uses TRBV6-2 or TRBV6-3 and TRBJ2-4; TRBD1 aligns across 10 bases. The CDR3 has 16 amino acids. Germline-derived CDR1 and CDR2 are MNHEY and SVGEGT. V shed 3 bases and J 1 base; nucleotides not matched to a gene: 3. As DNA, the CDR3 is TGTGCCAGCAGTTATCCGGGACAGGGGGCCAAAAACATTCAGTACTTC. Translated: CASSYPGQGAKNIQYF.

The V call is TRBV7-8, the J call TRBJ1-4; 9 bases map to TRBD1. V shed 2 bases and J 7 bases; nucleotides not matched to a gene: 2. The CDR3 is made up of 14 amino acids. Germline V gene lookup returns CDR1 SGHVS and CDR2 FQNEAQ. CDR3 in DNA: TGTGCCAGCAGCTTAACAGGGGGCCGTGAAAAACTGTTTTTT. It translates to CASSLTGGREKLFF.

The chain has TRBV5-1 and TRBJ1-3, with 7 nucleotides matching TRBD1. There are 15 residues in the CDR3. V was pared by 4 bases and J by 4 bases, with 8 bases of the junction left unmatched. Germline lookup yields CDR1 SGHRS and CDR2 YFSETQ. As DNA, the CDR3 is TGCGCCAGCAGCGAAACTGGGACAGTCGGAAACACCATATATTTT. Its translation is CASSETGTVGNTIYF.

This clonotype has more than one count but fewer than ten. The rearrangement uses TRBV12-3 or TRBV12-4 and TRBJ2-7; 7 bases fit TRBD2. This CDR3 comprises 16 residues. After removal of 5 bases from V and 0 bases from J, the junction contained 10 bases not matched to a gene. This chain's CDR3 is CASSKSGGSTSYEQYF. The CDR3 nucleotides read TGTGCCAGCAGTAAGTCTGGCGGGAGTACCTCCTACGAGCAGTACTTC.

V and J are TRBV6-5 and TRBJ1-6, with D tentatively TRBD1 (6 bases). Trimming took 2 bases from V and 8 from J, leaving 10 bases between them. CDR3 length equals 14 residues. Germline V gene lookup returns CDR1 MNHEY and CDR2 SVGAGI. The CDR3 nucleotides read TGTGCCAGCAGTTACAGGGCAGGGGATTCACCCCTCCACTTT. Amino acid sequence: CASSYRAGDSPLHF.

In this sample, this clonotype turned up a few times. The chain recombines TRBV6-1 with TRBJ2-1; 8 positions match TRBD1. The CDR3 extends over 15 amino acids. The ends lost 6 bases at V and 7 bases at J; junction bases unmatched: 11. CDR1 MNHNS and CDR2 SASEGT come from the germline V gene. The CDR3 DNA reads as TGTGCCAGCAGCCGACCGGGACAGGTGACGAATGAGCAGTTCTTC. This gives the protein CASSRPGQVTNEQFF.

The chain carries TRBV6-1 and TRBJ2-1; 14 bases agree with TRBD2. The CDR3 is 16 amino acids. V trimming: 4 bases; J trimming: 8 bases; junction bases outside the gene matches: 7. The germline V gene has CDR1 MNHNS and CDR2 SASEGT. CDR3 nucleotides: TGTGCCAGCAGTGCCCTAGGGACTAGCGGGAGCTATGAGCAGTTCTTC. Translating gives CASSALGTSGSYEQFF.

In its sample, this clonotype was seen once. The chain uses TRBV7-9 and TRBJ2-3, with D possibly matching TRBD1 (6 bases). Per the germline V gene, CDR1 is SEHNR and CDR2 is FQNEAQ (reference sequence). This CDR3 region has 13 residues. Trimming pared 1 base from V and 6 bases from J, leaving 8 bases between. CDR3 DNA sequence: TGTGCCAGCAGCTTAGGGGGGCAGGATACGCAGTATTTT. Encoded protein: CASSLGGQDTQYF.

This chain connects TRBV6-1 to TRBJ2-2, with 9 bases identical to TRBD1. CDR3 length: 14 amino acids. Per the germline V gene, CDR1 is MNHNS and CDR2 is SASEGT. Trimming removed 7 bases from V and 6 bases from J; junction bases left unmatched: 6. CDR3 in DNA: TGTGCCAGCACCCGGGACAGGGCGGCCGGGGAGCTGTTTTTT. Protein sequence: CASTRDRAAGELFF.

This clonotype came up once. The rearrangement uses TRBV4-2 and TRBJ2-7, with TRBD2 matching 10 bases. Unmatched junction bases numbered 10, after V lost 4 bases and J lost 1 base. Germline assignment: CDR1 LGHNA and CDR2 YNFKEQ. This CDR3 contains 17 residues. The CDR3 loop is CASSRRATSGESYEQYF. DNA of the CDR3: TGTGCCAGCAGCCGGAGGGCCACTAGCGGGGAATCCTACGAGCAGTACTTC.

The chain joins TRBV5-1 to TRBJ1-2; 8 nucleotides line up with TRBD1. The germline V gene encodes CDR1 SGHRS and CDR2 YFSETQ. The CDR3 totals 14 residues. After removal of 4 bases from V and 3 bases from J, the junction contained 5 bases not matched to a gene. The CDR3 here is CASSTGQEYYGYTF. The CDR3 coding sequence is TGCGCCAGCAGCACGGGACAGGAGTACTATGGCTACACCTTC.

The CDR3 reads CSVGTGSGYTF. CDR3 sequence (DNA): TGCAGCGTTGGAACGGGTTCTGGCTACACCTTC. This rearrangement joins TRBV29-1 to TRBJ1-2; D is unclear. The CDR3 covers 11 residues. Germline CDR1 reads SQVTM; CDR2 reads ANQGSEA. The V gene lost 4 bases and the J gene lost 7 bases, with 10 bases spanning the gap.

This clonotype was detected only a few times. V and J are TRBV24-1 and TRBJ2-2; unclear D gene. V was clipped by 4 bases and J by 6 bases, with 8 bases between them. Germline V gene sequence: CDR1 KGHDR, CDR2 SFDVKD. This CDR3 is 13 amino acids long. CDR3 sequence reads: CATSEVVSGELFF. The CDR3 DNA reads TGTGCCACCAGTGAAGTAGTATCCGGGGAGCTGTTTTTT.

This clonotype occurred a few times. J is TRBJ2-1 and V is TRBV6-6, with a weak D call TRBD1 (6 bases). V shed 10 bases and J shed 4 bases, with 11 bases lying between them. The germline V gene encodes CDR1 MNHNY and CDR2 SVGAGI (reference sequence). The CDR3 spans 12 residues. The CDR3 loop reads CATRGNYNEQFF. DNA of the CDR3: TGTGCCACCAGGGGCAATTACAATGAGCAGTTCTTC.

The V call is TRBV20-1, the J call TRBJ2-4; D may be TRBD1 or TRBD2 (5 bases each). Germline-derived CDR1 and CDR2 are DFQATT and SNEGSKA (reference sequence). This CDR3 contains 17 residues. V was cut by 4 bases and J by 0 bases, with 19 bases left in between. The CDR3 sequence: CSANRDPKGTAKNIQYF. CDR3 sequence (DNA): TGCAGTGCTAACCGGGATCCGAAGGGGACAGCCAAAAACATTCAGTACTTC.

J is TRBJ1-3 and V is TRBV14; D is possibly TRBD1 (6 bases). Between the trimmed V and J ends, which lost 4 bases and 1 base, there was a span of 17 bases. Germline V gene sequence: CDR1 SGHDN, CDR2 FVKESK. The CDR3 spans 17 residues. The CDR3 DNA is TGTGCCAGCAGCCGAGCTCTAAGGGGGAAGTCTGGAAACACCATATATTTT. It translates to CASSRALRGKSGNTIYF.

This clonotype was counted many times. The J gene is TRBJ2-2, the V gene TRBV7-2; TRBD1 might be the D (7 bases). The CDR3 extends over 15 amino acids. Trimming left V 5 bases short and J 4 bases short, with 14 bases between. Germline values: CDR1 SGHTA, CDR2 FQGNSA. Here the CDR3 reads CASSARQGGTGELFF. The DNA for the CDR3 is TGTGCCAGCAGCGCCCGACAGGGAGGCACCGGGGAGCTGTTTTTT.

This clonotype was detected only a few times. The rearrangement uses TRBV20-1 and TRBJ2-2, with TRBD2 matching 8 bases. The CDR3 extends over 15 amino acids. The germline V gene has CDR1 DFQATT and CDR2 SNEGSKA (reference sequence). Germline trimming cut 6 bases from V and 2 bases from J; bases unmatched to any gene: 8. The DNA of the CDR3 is TGCAGTGCCCGATCGGCGGGGGGAAACACCGGGGAGCTGTTTTTT. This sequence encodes CSARSAGGNTGELFF.

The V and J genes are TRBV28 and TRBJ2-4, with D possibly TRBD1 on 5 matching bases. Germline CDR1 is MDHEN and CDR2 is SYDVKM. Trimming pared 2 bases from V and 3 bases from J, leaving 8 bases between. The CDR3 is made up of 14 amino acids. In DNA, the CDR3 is TGTGCCAGCAGTTTACAGGGCAACAAAAACATTCAGTACTTC. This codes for CASSLQGNKNIQYF.

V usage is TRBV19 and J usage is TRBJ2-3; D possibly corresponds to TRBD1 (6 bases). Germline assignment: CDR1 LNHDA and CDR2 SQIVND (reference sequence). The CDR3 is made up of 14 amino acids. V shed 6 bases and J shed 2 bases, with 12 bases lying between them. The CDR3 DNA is TGTGCCAGTAGGACAGGTCCAGACACAGATACGCAGTATTTT. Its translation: CASRTGPDTDTQYF.

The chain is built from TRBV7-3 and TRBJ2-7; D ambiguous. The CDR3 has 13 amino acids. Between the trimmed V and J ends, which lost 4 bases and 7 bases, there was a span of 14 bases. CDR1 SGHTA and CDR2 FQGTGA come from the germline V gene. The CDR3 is CASSSSRDGEQYF. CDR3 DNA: TGTGCCAGCAGCTCCTCAAGGGATGGGGAGCAGTACTTC.

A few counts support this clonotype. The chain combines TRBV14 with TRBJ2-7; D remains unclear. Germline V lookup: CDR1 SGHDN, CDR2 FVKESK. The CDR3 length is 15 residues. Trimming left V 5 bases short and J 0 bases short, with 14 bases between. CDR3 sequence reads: CASSDRHARSYEQYF. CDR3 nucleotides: TGTGCCAGCAGCGACCGACACGCTCGCTCCTACGAGCAGTACTTC.

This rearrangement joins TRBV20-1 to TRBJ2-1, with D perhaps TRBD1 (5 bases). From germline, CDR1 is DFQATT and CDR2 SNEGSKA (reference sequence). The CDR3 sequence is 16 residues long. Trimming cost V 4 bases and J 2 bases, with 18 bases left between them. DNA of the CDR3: TGCAGTGCTAATAAAGGGGTAGCTGGTCCCTACAATGAGCAGTTCTTC. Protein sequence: CSANKGVAGPYNEQFF.